This T cell receptor beta chain was found in a study of T cell repertoires in cytomegalovirus infection. On the study more broadly: The study used recently identified HLA-C-restricted and well-studied HLA-B-restricted CMV epitopes. From public TCR beta signatures came an indication of both CMV infection and matching HLA type.

This CDR3 is built from 15 residues. The germline gives CDR1 MNHEY, CDR2 SVGAGI. Trimming pared 6 bases from V and 4 bases from J, leaving 18 bases between. This clonotype was counted only a few times. Its antigen is not identified. MiXCR, run by TCRdb on the reads, gives a single entry per CDR3 protein. Found here are just under 500,000 distinct CDR3 sequences, about 33% of them singletons; the top ten hold 15% to 20%. This clonotype was sampled from a human donor in good health (CMV status not recorded). Some clones in this sample may be carry-over from other donors' samples. The rearrangement links TRBV6-5 to TRBJ1-1, with D possibly TRBD1 on 5 matching bases. The sequenced sample was cultured PBMCs, obtained from culture after CMV antigen stimulation. Here the CDR3 DNA reads TGTGCCAGCAGAGCAGGGAGGGTCCCCGGCACTGAAGCTTTCTTT. This translates into CASRAGRVPGTEAFF.